This entry features one TCR beta chain sequence. This clonotype was seen a handful of times. Its antigen target is currently unknown. No clone much larger than this one lies a single base away; base qualities are absent. The receptor library was made with 5' RACE. The run used an Illumina HiSeq 2500. The second PCR ran for roughly 7 to 12 cycles and used a J-beta primer mix along with a sample-barcoded 5' primer. A template-switch 5' adaptor carrying 12 random nucleotides introduced a unique molecular identifier onto each TCR beta cDNA molecule. At least 2.5 million CDR3-containing paired-end reads were obtained from each sample. All of the RNA was converted into first-strand cDNA using the Mint cDNA synthesis kit, with a TRBC-specific oligonucleotide serving as the primer. After uracil-DNA glycosylase treatment, a first 18-cycle PCR used universal primers M1SS and BC2_uni_R on all cDNA. The authors' pipeline ran thus. Normalization of each sample was performed by random selection of 1 million high-quality reads, each carrying a distinct molecular identifier. Reads sharing molecular identifiers were discarded rather than binned into consensus sequences. CDR3 identification, clonotype clustering and error correction used MiTCR with a Q25 quality threshold and the strictest error-elimination algorithm. A nonparametric unseen species model using Euler transformation provided a lower-bound estimate of total TCR beta diversity. TCRdb cleaned the public reads at Q25 with fastp, built clones with MiXCR and kept in-frame beta chains. When rows share a CDR3 protein, they turn into one entry using the most common DNA and genes. TCRdb's processing, not the study's, gives the V and J calls here. The sample profile shows some 880,000 distinct CDR3 sequences; about 37% of them were found once. Clones ranked in the top ten supply under 15% of the sample.

These data come from a study of blood T cells in healthy people across ages (dated by TCRdb to between 2015 and 2016). Context from the whole study: In model experiments, template switching captured about one uniquely barcoded TCR beta cDNA molecule for every two T cells. Age-related changes in TCR beta repertoire diversity were measured in the study by deep sequencing normalized with unique cDNA molecular identifiers. Four age groups were formed from the donors: young (average approximately 15 years), middle-aged (just under 40), aged (under 70) and long-lived (less than 85). To avoid experimental bias, donors of different ages were spread randomly across the sequencing lanes. The study analyzed two additional independent replicas of 1 million unique cDNA reads from the same blood draw for two donors, one aged 18 to 29 and one aged 80 or older.

Based on the germline V gene, the CDR1 and CDR2 sequences are MDHEN and SYDVKM. The CDR3 measures 17 amino acids from cysteine to phenylalanine. Here the CDR3 DNA is all that survives: 51 bases in frame from base 1. The germline ends are 19 bases apart after V is trimmed by 1 base and J by 5 bases. The research as a whole found: Observed TCR beta diversity correlated strongly with the percentage of naive T cells measured by flow cytometry. Bulk unsorted PBMC profiling prevented conclusive comparison of naive and antigen-experienced compartments. Total diversity estimates from one million sequenced T cells were considered lower bounds and underestimates. Because donor CMV infection status was unknown, age-related changes in expanded clonotypes were potentially confounded. The long-lived group showed more naive CD4+ T cells, fewer expanded clones and increased TCR diversity than the aged group, suggesting age selection. Observed TCR beta diversity per million T cells fell roughly linearly with age, and a significant reduction was already apparent by age roughly 40.

The roughly 39 donors, aged about 6 to 100 years, were systemically healthy Caucasian individuals from Russia. Each donor gave around 9.5 milliliters of peripheral blood, collected into EDTA-treated Vacutainer tubes. Ficoll-Paque density-gradient centrifugation was used to isolate PBMCs, with at least 6.5 million per sample. Total RNA was extracted from PBMCs with Trizol reagent, with at least 6 micrograms obtained per sample. The percentages of naive CD45RAhigh/CD27high T cells were determined by flow cytometry on a PBMC aliquot from every donor. The chain joins TRBV28 to TRBJ2-3; a tentative D call is TRBD2 (6 bases match). Sequenced input: blood. This receptor was taken from a man aged 18 to 30 in good health. The nucleotide sequence is TGTGCCAGCAGTTTATCTGGTGGCGGGGTGAAGCTAGATACGCAGTATTTT. This gives the protein CASSLSGGGVKLDTQYF.